These 5 T cell receptor beta chains came from one sample sequenced in a study of CD4 T cells in relation to SARS-CoV-2 and coronaviruses (dated by TCRdb to about 2021). Libraries were constructed by the immunoSEQ multiplex PCR assay. This is the immuneACCESS table as TCRdb keeps it, with only in-frame sequences that have V and J called. A part of the clones is gone; compared with another copy, unresolved V genes explain less than half, and the rest is unexplained. The sample contains around 54,000 clones, about 91% of them found a single time. The ten largest make up roughly 0.4% of the sample. Source material: naive CD4+ T cells from PBMCs. The sample's cell subset or site, from its label and the paper: naive CD4+ T cells isolated by negative enrichment. The receptors were sampled from an adult with COVID-19.

The CDR3 loop is CASSLDNSGNTIYF. The DNA of the CDR3 is TGTGCCAGCAGCTTAGATAACTCTGGAAACACCATATATTTT. The rearrangement uses TRBV7-2 and TRBJ1-3; D not resolved. The germline gives CDR1 SGHTA, CDR2 FQGNSA. Trimming cost V 1 base and J 0 bases, with 4 bases left between them. The CDR3 runs 14 residues. The entire variable domain, with the rest obtained from reference TRBV7-2 and TRBJ1-3, is as follows: GAGVSQSPSNKVTEKGKDVELRCDPISGHTALYWYRQSLGQGLEFLIYFQGNSAPDKSGLPSDRFSAERTGGSVSTLTIQRTQQEDSAVYLCASSLDNSGNTIYFGEGSWLTVV.

The chain is built from TRBV5-8 and TRBJ1-1, with TRBD1 as a possible D gene (6 bases). V was cut by 1 base and J by 0 bases, with 10 bases left in between. This CDR3 has 15 amino acids. CDR1 and CDR2 (germline): SGHTS, YDEGEE. The CDR3: CASSLQGRMNTEAFF. The CDR3 DNA follows: TGTGCCAGCAGCTTGCAGGGGAGGATGAACACTGAAGCTTTCTTT. The variable domain in full, completed from reference TRBV5-8 and TRBJ1-1, reads EAGVTQSPTHLIKTRGQQATLRCSPISGHTSVYWYQQALGLGLQFLLWYDEGEERNRGNFPPRFSGRQFPNYSSELNVNALELEDSALYLCASSLQGRMNTEAFFGQGTRLTVV.

The chain carries TRBV7-2 and TRBJ2-1; 13 nucleotides match TRBD2. The V gene end was trimmed by 5 bases and the J gene end by 3 bases; junction bases not matched to a gene: 7. CDR3 size: 17 residues. Germline V gene lookup returns CDR1 SGHTA and CDR2 FQGNSA. The CDR3 is CASSKTSGRFLYNEQFF. CDR3 in DNA: TGTGCCAGCAGCAAGACTAGCGGGAGGTTCCTCTACAATGAGCAGTTCTTC.

This clone occurred once. The chain combines TRBV5-1 with TRBJ2-1; 8 nucleotides agree with TRBD2. Germline lookup yields CDR1 SGHRS and CDR2 YFSETQ. The CDR3 is 17 amino acids. V trimming: 4 bases; J trimming: 0 bases; junction bases outside the gene matches: 9. CDR3 residues: CASSPDGGRSSYNEQFF. The CDR3 nucleotides are TGCGCCAGCAGCCCGGATGGCGGGAGGAGCTCCTACAATGAGCAGTTCTTC. The variable domain in full, with the rest retrieved from reference TRBV5-1 and TRBJ2-1, is KAGVTQTPRYLIKTRGQQVTLSCSPISGHRSVSWYQQTPGQGLQFLFEYFSETQRNKGNFPGRFSGRQFSNSRSEMNVSTLELGDSALYLCASSPDGGRSSYNEQFFGPGTRLTVL.

The J gene is TRBJ2-3, the V gene TRBV7-9; 7 nucleotides agree with TRBD2. V trimming: 5 bases; J trimming: 5 bases; junction bases outside the gene matches: 7. Germline V gives CDR1 SEHNR, CDR2 FQNEAQ (reference sequence). The CDR3 has 14 amino acids. The CDR3 loop reads CASSEGLAGDTQYF. The DNA for the CDR3 is TGTGCCAGCAGCGAAGGATTAGCGGGAGATACGCAGTATTTT. Variable domain in full (rest from reference TRBV7-9 and TRBJ2-3): DTGVSQNPRHKITKRGQNVTFRCDPISEHNRLYWYRQTLGQGPEFLTYFQNEAQLEKSRLLSDRFSAERPKGSFSTLEIQRTEQGDSAMYLCASSEGLAGDTQYFGPGTRLTVL.